This TCR beta chain was found in a study of T-cell reconstitution after alpha-beta-depleted transplantation in children. Findings and limits, study-wide: T-cell numbers and diversity, one year after transplant, stemmed largely from T cells that were newly produced. High day-60 TCRbeta diversity in some patients came from surviving recipient T cells and thymic progenitors.

CDR3 size: 15 residues. After removal of 4 bases from V and 0 bases from J, the junction contained 5 bases not matched to a gene. On this clonotype: Its specificity is not known.

TCRbeta library preparation incorporated unique molecular identifiers. TCRdb re-called the PCR reads with MiXCR, one entry per CDR3 protein. The sample consists of hundreds of thousands of distinct CDR3 sequences, roughly 15% of them appearing once. The source was PBMCs, mostly from graft donor cells, collected 360 days after TCRalphabeta/CD19-depleted stem cell transplant. This receptor was taken from a male patient between 2 and 9 years old who had a stem cell transplant for acute lymphoblastic leukemia, so the T cells may come from the graft donor. The chain uses TRBV12-3 or TRBV12-4 and TRBJ1-1, with 7 bases lining up with TRBD1. The CDR3, as DNA: TGTGCCAGCAGTTCGACAGGGCCCATGAACACTGAAGCTTTCTTT. Amino acid sequence: CASSSTGPMNTEAFF.